A few counts support the clone carrying this T cell receptor (beta chain). This sample is drawn from a study of T cells in localized non-small cell lung cancer. The V end lost 1 base, the J end lost 4 bases, and 10 bases lay between the germline ends. This CDR3 has 14 amino acids. Germline lookup yields CDR1 MNHGY and CDR2 SAAAGT. Libraries were prepared by immunoSEQ multiplex PCR; TCRdb keeps only in-frame clonotypes and omits some of them. This sample has fewer than 3,000 clones, with over 25% found just once. The J gene is TRBJ1-1, the V gene TRBV6-8; D is undetermined. Material: normal lung tissue next to the tumor, obtained before any cancer treatment. The TCR originated in a man aged 35-75 years with stage I lung adenocarcinoma. The CDR3 DNA reads TGTGCCAGCAGTTACTACGGGGAGGCCACTGAAGCTTTCTTT. It codes for CASSYYGEATEAFF.